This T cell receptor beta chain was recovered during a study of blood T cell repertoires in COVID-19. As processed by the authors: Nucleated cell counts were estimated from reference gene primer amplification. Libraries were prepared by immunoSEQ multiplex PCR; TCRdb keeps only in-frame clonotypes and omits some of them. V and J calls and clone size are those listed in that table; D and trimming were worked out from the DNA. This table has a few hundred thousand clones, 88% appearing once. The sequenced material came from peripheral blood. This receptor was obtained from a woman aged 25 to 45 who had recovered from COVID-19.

The CDR3 DNA follows: TGCAGCGTTGCGACTTACCGGGTCGACGAGCAGTACTTC. It yields the protein CSVATYRVDEQYF. This chain joins TRBV29-1 and TRBJ2-7; the D is unclear. Trimming took off 4 bases at V and 5 bases at J, with 15 bases between the two ends. Germline V gene data show CDR1 as SQVTM and CDR2 as ANQGSEA. This CDR3 comprises 13 residues.